This passage covers 24 T cell receptor beta chains from one sample sequenced in a study of blood T cell repertoires in COVID-19. Sequenced by immunoSEQ multiplex PCR; TCRdb stores in-frame clones only, minus some. Among tens of thousands of clones listed, approximately 91% were seen once. What was sequenced was peripheral blood. These TCRs come from a woman in her 70s with acute or convalescent COVID-19.

This clone is a singleton in its sample. The V gene is TRBV12-3 or TRBV12-4, the J gene TRBJ2-2; no firm D call. Trimming took 3 bases from V and 4 from J, leaving 3 bases between them. The CDR3 spans 12 residues. CDR3 amino acids: CASSFITGELFF. The CDR3 region has the DNA TGTGCCAGCAGTTTCATCACCGGGGAGCTGTTTTTT.

In this sample, this clone turned up a few times. The V call is TRBV18, the J call TRBJ1-4; D uncertain. Germline V gives CDR1 KGHSH, CDR2 LQKENI. V lost 4 bases, J lost 4 bases, and 16 bases lay in between. This CDR3 has 16 amino acids. The DNA of the CDR3 is TGTGCCAGCTCACATAGCCTCAATCGTATTAATGAAAAACTGTTTTTT. It is translated as CASSHSLNRINEKLFF.

The chain has TRBV10-3 and TRBJ2-7, with 8 nucleotides matching TRBD1. The CDR3 extends over 13 amino acids. Germline V CDR1 and CDR2: ENHRY, SYGVKD. The trim removed 6 bases at V and 5 bases at J, leaving 6 bases unmatched. CDR3 coding DNA: TGTGCCATCAGAGGACAGGGTCTCGACGAGCAGTACGTC. Encoded protein: CAIRGQGLDEQYV.

The genes are TRBV11-2 and TRBJ2-3; the match to TRBD2 covers 8 bases. V dropped 5 bases and J dropped 7; count of bases not matched to a gene: 2. Germline CDR1 reads SGHAT; CDR2 reads FQNNGV. This CDR3 comprises 12 residues. This chain's CDR3 is CASSPGGHTQYF. As DNA, the CDR3 is TGTGCCAGCAGCCCGGGGGGGCATACGCAGTATTTT.

The chain joins TRBV19 to TRBJ1-2; 7 nucleotides match TRBD1. This CDR3 spans 15 amino acids. Per germline, CDR1 LNHDA and CDR2 SQIVND (reference sequence). V was pared by 6 bases and J by 2 bases, with 9 bases of the junction left unmatched. CDR3 residues: CASSAQRQGNYGYTF. The CDR3, as DNA: TGTGCCAGTAGCGCCCAGCGACAGGGAAACTATGGCTACACCTTC.

V and J are TRBV3-1 (or the pseudogene TRBV3-2) and TRBJ1-2; D unclear. Germline CDR1 reads LGHDT; CDR2 reads YNNKEL (reference sequence). The CDR3 has 13 residues. V was trimmed by 0 bases and J by 4 bases, leaving 6 bases between them. This chain's CDR3 is CASSQDERYGYTF. The DNA for the CDR3 is TGTGCCAGCAGCCAAGATGAGCGCTATGGCTACACCTTC.

The chain carries TRBV24-1 and TRBJ2-5; D may be TRBD1 (5 bases). The V gene lost 8 bases and the J gene lost 1 base, with 7 bases spanning the gap. The CDR3 sequence is 12 residues long. CDR1 is KGHDR and CDR2 is SFDVKD in the germline V gene. CDR3 in DNA: TGTGCCACCAATCAGGGCCAAGAGACCCAGTACTTC. Translation gives CATNQGQETQYF.

The V and J genes are TRBV29-1 and TRBJ2-7; TRBD2 agrees at 9 bases. The length of the CDR3 is 15 residues. CDR1 is SQVTM and CDR2 is ANQGSEA in the germline V gene. V dropped 0 bases and J dropped 3; count of bases not matched to a gene: 6. In nucleotides, the CDR3 is TGCAGCGTTGAAGATGGTGCTAGCGGGGTCTACGAGCAGTACTTC. It is translated as CSVEDGASGVYEQYF.

The chain uses TRBV19 and TRBJ1-2; 8 bases line up with TRBD1. In germline, CDR1 is LNHDA, CDR2 SQIVND (reference sequence). The CDR3 extends over 13 amino acids. The J segment lost 4 bases and the V segment lost 4 bases, leaving 2 bases of the junction unmatched. The CDR3 sequence is CASSTGQGYGYTF. The CDR3 DNA is TGTGCCAGTAGTACTGGACAGGGCTATGGCTACACCTTC.

The rearrangement uses TRBV5-3 and TRBJ1-2; possibly TRBD1 for D (6 bases). TRBV5-3 belongs to the ORF category, with a function that is uncertain. V was shortened by 4 bases and J by 1 base, with 17 bases between the two germline ends. The CDR3 spans 16 residues. The CDR3 bases are TGTGCCAGAAGCAACTTTGGACAGCGAAGTAACTATGGCTACACCTTC. The encoded protein is CARSNFGQRSNYGYTF.

The chain is built from TRBV29-1 and TRBJ2-5; tentatively, D is TRBD1 (5 bases). Germline V gene sequence: CDR1 SQVTM, CDR2 ANQGSEA. Trimming stripped 4 bases from V and 5 bases from J, with 11 bases between. This CDR3 spans 12 amino acids. CDR3 sequence: CSVAGLGETQYF. CDR3 DNA: TGCAGCGTTGCAGGGTTAGGGGAGACCCAGTACTTC.

This clone was detected only a few times. The V and J genes are TRBV24-1 and TRBJ2-2; 9 bases match TRBD2. V trimming: 3 bases; J trimming: 0 bases; junction bases outside the gene matches: 7. Per germline, CDR1 KGHDR and CDR2 SFDVKD. There are 18 residues in the CDR3. CDR3 residues: CATSDPPLAGSNTGELFF. The CDR3 region has the DNA TGTGCCACCAGTGATCCCCCACTAGCGGGCTCGAACACCGGGGAGCTGTTTTTT.

The J gene is TRBJ1-5, the V gene TRBV19; 7 bases agree with TRBD1. Germline V gene sequence: CDR1 LNHDA, CDR2 SQIVND (reference sequence). The V segment lost 7 bases and the J segment 3 bases; nucleotides outside the gene matches: 9. This CDR3 has 15 amino acids. CDR3 nucleotide sequence: TGTGCCAGTAAAATGGCAGGACAGGACAATCAGCCCCAGCATTTT. Translating gives CASKMAGQDNQPQHF.

The DNA for the CDR3 is TGTGCCAGCAGCGTACGTGGGGACAGTTATAATGAAAAACTGTTTTTT. This encodes CASSVRGDSYNEKLFF. The chain recombines TRBV9 with TRBJ1-4; 7 positions agree with TRBD1. After removal of 1 base from V and 4 bases from J, the junction contained 7 bases not matched to a gene. The CDR3 runs to 16 residues. Germline V gene lookup returns CDR1 SGDLS and CDR2 YYNGEE.

This clone was observed a few times. This chain links TRBV19 with TRBJ2-4; weak D call: TRBD1 (6 bases). Germline V gene sequence: CDR1 LNHDA, CDR2 SQIVND (reference sequence). CDR3 length: 17 amino acids. Trimming shortened V by 5 bases and J by 0 bases, and 17 bases separated the two germline ends. The CDR3 DNA follows: TGTGCCAGTAGTGAGGATGGACAGCCCTTAGCCAAAAACATTCAGTACTTC. It codes for CASSEDGQPLAKNIQYF. The variable domain in full, with the rest retrieved from reference TRBV19 and TRBJ2-4, is DGGITQSPKYLFRKEGQNVTLSCEQNLNHDAMYWYRQDPGQGLRLIYYSQIVNDFQKGDIAEGYSVSREKKESFPLTVTSAQKNPTAFYLCASSEDGQPLAKNIQYFGAGTRLSVL.

The chain carries TRBV6-5 and TRBJ1-1; the D gene is possibly TRBD1 (6 bases). Looked up from germline, CDR1 is MNHEY and CDR2 is SVGAGI. The length of the CDR3 is 13 residues. V was trimmed by 6 bases and J by 2 bases, leaving 10 bases between them. The CDR3 nucleotides read TGTGCCAGCAGACACAGGGAAAACACTGAAGCTTTCTTT. Its translation: CASRHRENTEAFF.

The rearrangement joins TRBV6-5 to TRBJ1-6; D remains unclear. The germline CDR1 and CDR2 sequences are MNHEY and SVGAGI. With 2 bases removed from V and 6 bases from J, the gap between germline ends came to 5 bases. The CDR3 runs 13 residues. In nucleotides, the CDR3 is TGTGCCAGCAGTTACGGGCTTAATTCACCCCTCCACTTT. The encoded protein is CASSYGLNSPLHF.

This clone was seen just once. This sequence joins TRBV19 and TRBJ1-5; a weak D match, TRBD1 (6 bases). This CDR3 comprises 15 residues. Germline CDR1 LNHDA, CDR2 SQIVND (reference sequence). Trimming left V 3 bases short and J 2 bases short, with 11 bases between. CDR3 in amino acids: CASSILGAGNQPQHF. As DNA, the CDR3 is TGTGCCAGTAGTATTCTGGGGGCCGGCAATCAGCCCCAGCATTTT.

The chain joins TRBV4-1 to TRBJ2-7; TRBD1 is a possible D gene (5 bases). Germline lookup yields CDR1 MGHRA and CDR2 YSYEKL. V lost 3 bases, J lost 2 bases, and 14 bases lay in between. The CDR3 extends over 15 amino acids. Here the CDR3 DNA reads TGCGCCAGCAGCCATTACAGGACGCGAACCTACGAGCAGTACTTC. Protein product: CASSHYRTRTYEQYF.

The CDR3 is CASSFPTLTNTGELFF. CDR3 nucleotides: TGCGCCAGCAGCTTTCCTACCCTGACGAACACCGGGGAGCTGTTTTTT. The chain has TRBV5-1 and TRBJ2-2; D is ambiguous. There are 16 residues in the CDR3. Germline loops: CDR1 SGHRS, CDR2 YFSETQ. V gave up 2 bases and J gave up 0 bases, with 11 bases separating them.

The J gene is TRBJ2-2, the V gene TRBV19, with 7 nucleotides matching TRBD1. The J segment lost 5 bases and the V segment lost 6 bases, leaving 12 bases of the junction unmatched. This CDR3 is 16 amino acids long. In germline, CDR1 is LNHDA, CDR2 SQIVND (reference sequence). The CDR3 DNA follows: TGTGCCAGTAGCGGAATACGGGACAGACTTACCGGGGAGCTGTTTTTT. Translating it yields CASSGIRDRLTGELFF.

The rearrangement joins TRBV28 to TRBJ2-4; D is perhaps TRBD1 (6 bases). Trimming removed 6 bases from V and 0 bases from J, with 15 bases in between. The CDR3 covers 16 residues. Germline V CDR1 and CDR2: MDHEN, SYDVKM. The CDR3 spells CASSKGQQLAKNIQYF. CDR3 coding DNA: TGTGCCAGCAGCAAGGGACAACAGCTAGCCAAAAACATTCAGTACTTC.

The chain couples TRBV30 to TRBJ1-5, with no clear D. V lost 2 bases to trimming and J lost 3 bases, with 8 bases between them. Germline values: CDR1 GTSNPN, CDR2 SVGIG (reference sequence). CDR3 size: 13 residues. The CDR3 coding sequence is TGTGCCTGGAGTCCCGACTCCAATCAGCCCCAGCATTTT. Its translation: CAWSPDSNQPQHF.

The gene calls are TRBV6-1 and TRBJ2-7, with unresolved D. The CDR3 covers 14 residues. Trimming removed 1 base at V and 3 bases at J, with 10 bases between. Germline CDR1 is MNHNS and CDR2 is SASEGT. CDR3 DNA: TGTGCCAGCAGTGAAGTCCCCGCGTACTACGAGCAGTACTTC. Translated: CASSEVPAYYEQYF.